Following are 24 T cell receptor beta chains from one sample sequenced in a study of CD8 T cells in Susac syndrome. Random-hexamer reverse transcription was applied to about 0.45 to 1 ug RNA. A single record per CDR3 protein comes from TCRdb applying MiXCR to the immunoSEQ multiplex PCR reads. Of about 150,000 distinct CDR3 sequences listed, 90% to 95% are singletons. Sequences were obtained from CD4+ T cells from PBMCs. These receptors originate from a human donor with Susac syndrome.

In regard to this clonotype: The junction and the germline gene differ at one end; a read error may be behind it. The genes are TRBV11-2 and TRBJ2-3; 10 bases line up with TRBD2. The CDR3 covers 15 residues. Germline CDR1 and CDR2: SGHAT and FQNNGV. The CDR3 DNA reads TGTGCCAGCAACTTAGCGGGGGGAAACACAGATACGCAGTATTTT. Translating it yields CASNLAGGNTDTQYF.

This clonotype was picked up one time. The chain employs TRBV20-1 and TRBJ1-6; D perhaps matches TRBD1 (6 bases). This CDR3 region has 17 residues. Trimming took off 2 bases at V and 6 bases at J, with 20 bases between the two ends. From germline, CDR1 is DFQATT and CDR2 SNEGSKA (reference sequence). The CDR3 DNA reads as TGCAGTGCTAGATCCGCTAGAAACAGGGAGGCTAATTCACCCCTCCACTTT. Protein sequence: CSARSARNREANSPLHF.

CDR3 in DNA: TGCAGCGCAGTGGACAGGGGGTTGGATCAGCCCCAGCATTTT. Translated, it gives CSAVDRGLDQPQHF. The rearrangement joins TRBV29-1 to TRBJ1-5, with TRBD1 matching 10 bases. The CDR3 spans 14 residues. The junction had 8 bases not matched to a gene; V was cut back by 7 bases and J by 5 bases. Germline values: CDR1 SQVTM, CDR2 ANQGSEA.

The V gene is TRBV12-3 or TRBV12-4, the J gene TRBJ1-2; D perhaps matches TRBD1 (5 bases). This CDR3 has 13 amino acids. V was clipped by 5 bases and J by 4 bases, with 11 bases between them. For the CDR3, the DNA is TGTGCCAGCAGTCAAGGGGCGGTCTATGGCTACACCTTC. Protein: CASSQGAVYGYTF.

J is TRBJ2-5 and V is TRBV5-4, with 11 bases that match TRBD2. Germline-derived CDR1 and CDR2 are SGHNT and YYREEE (reference sequence). The CDR3 has 15 amino acids. With 3 bases clipped from V and 7 bases from J, the junction kept 8 bases outside the gene matches. The CDR3 is CASSSVAGGRWTQYF. The CDR3 region has the DNA TGTGCCAGCAGCTCCGTAGCGGGGGGGAGGTGGACCCAGTACTTC. Drawing the rest from reference TRBV5-4 and TRBJ2-5, the complete variable domain is ETGVTQSPTHLIKTRGQQVTLRCSSQSGHNTVSWYQQALGQGPQFIFQYYREEENGRGNFPPRFSGLQFPNYSSELNVNALELDDSALYLCASSSVAGGRWTQYFGPGTRLLVL.

The chain recombines TRBV12-5 with TRBJ2-7; 7 bases agree with TRBD2. The V gene's germline CDR1 is LGHNT and CDR2 FRNRAP. The J segment lost 5 bases and the V segment lost 1 base, leaving 8 bases of the junction unmatched. The CDR3 runs to 15 residues. This chain's CDR3 is CASGLGREGLNEQYF. CDR3 DNA sequence: TGTGCTAGTGGTTTGGGCAGGGAGGGTTTGAACGAGCAGTACTTC.

This chain uses TRBV12-3 or TRBV12-4 with TRBJ2-4; tentatively, D is TRBD2 (5 bases). The V and J ends lost 7 bases and 3 bases respectively, with 10 bases between them. The length of the CDR3 is 13 residues. The CDR3 region has the DNA TGTGCCAGCACCTCCCGGGACAAAAACATTCAGTACTTC. Protein sequence: CASTSRDKNIQYF.

This chain joins TRBV12-3 or TRBV12-4 and TRBJ1-4; D remains ambiguous. V was cut by 5 bases and J by 7 bases, with 11 bases left in between. The CDR3 has 13 amino acids. In DNA, the CDR3 is TGTGCCAGCAGTCTCGGACTGGGTGAAAAACTGTTTTTT. This codes for CASSLGLGEKLFF.

The chain uses TRBV5-4 and TRBJ2-5; no clear D gene. Germline V gives CDR1 SGHNT, CDR2 YYREEE (reference sequence). Trimming pared 2 bases from V and 5 bases from J, leaving 10 bases between. There are 13 residues in the CDR3. The CDR3 loop reads CASSFGQMETQYF. The CDR3, as DNA: TGTGCCAGCAGCTTCGGGCAGATGGAGACCCAGTACTTC.

This chain joins TRBV2 and TRBJ2-5; D not resolved. Looked up from germline, CDR1 is SNHLY and CDR2 is FYNNEI. Trimming pared 7 bases from V and 4 bases from J, leaving 13 bases between. The CDR3 runs to 13 residues. The chain's CDR3 is CASTHMDGETQYF. Written as DNA, the CDR3 is TGTGCCAGCACCCACATGGACGGAGAGACCCAGTACTTC.

The chain uses TRBV7-2 and TRBJ2-4; weak D call: TRBD2 (5 bases). From germline, CDR1 is SGHTA and CDR2 FQGNSA. The CDR3 extends over 16 amino acids. V gave up 5 bases and J gave up 7 bases, with 21 bases separating them. The DNA for the CDR3 is TGTGCCAGCAGCGGAGTCCCGGGAACCTCAGGCAACATTCAGTACTTC. Translated, it gives CASSGVPGTSGNIQYF.

The chain uses TRBV20-1 and TRBJ2-5; D call uncertain. The germline V gene has CDR1 DFQATT and CDR2 SNEGSKA (reference sequence). V lost 3 bases and J 0 bases, leaving 8 bases between the germline ends. CDR3 length equals 13 residues. The CDR3: CSASTNYQETQYF. The CDR3 coding sequence is TGCAGTGCTAGCACAAACTACCAAGAGACCCAGTACTTC.

A single count supports this clonotype. The genes are TRBV29-1 and TRBJ1-3; maybe TRBD1 (5 bases). V gave up 7 bases and J gave up 4 bases, with 11 bases separating them. Germline V gene sequence: CDR1 SQVTM, CDR2 ANQGSEA. This CDR3 comprises 12 residues. The CDR3 DNA follows: TGCAGCGCTGGGGCGAAGGGAAACACCATATATTTT. Its protein is CSAGAKGNTIYF.

This clonotype showed up just once. The V call is TRBV19, the J call TRBJ1-5, with D maybe TRBD1 (6 bases). With 5 bases removed from V and 0 bases from J, the gap between germline ends came to 11 bases. This CDR3 region has 15 residues. Germline CDR1 and CDR2: LNHDA and SQIVND (reference sequence). Here the CDR3 DNA reads TGTGCCAGTAGTGGCAGGGGATTTAGCAATCAGCCCCAGCATTTT. It is translated as CASSGRGFSNQPQHF.

This chain uses TRBV4-3 with TRBJ2-7; D possibly matches TRBD1 or TRBD2 (7 bases each). This CDR3 comprises 15 residues. The germline gives CDR1 LGHNA, CDR2 YSLEER. Trimming left V 0 bases short and J 2 bases short, with 11 bases between. CDR3 DNA: TGCGCCAGCAGCCAAGATCAGGGGGGGCCCTACGAGCAGTACTTC. As protein: CASSQDQGGPYEQYF.

J is TRBJ2-1 and V is TRBV14, with 9 bases that match TRBD2. Germline V gene lookup returns CDR1 SGHDN and CDR2 FVKESK. This CDR3 spans 16 amino acids. The V and J ends lost 4 bases and 6 bases, in that order; junction bases with no gene match: 10. The CDR3 nucleotides read TGTGCCAGCAGCCTCCCTTTCGGGACTAGCTCCAATGAGCAGTTCTTC. Its protein is CASSLPFGTSSNEQFF.

This rearrangement joins TRBV9 to TRBJ2-5, with TRBD2 matching over 8 bases. Germline V gives CDR1 SGDLS, CDR2 YYNGEE. J gave up 4 bases and V 0 bases, and 5 bases lay outside the gene matches. CDR3 length equals 15 residues. In nucleotides, the CDR3 is TGTGCCAGCAGCGTAGCGGGGGGGCCGGGAGAGACCCAGTACTTC. Protein: CASSVAGGPGETQYF.

This clonotype was detected only once. This CDR3 reads CASSQVIGNTDTQYF. CDR3 coding DNA: TGTGCCAGCAGCCAAGTTATCGGGAACACAGATACGCAGTATTTT. This chain connects TRBV3-1 to TRBJ2-3, with D tentatively TRBD2 (5 bases). Germline CDR1 reads LGHDT; CDR2 reads YNNKEL (reference sequence). This CDR3 region has 15 residues. Deletions cut 1 base from V and 2 bases from J, with 10 bases between.

The chain recombines TRBV7-3 with TRBJ2-3; TRBD2 might be the D (6 bases). The CDR3 has 13 residues. Trimming cost V 3 bases and J 6 bases, with 10 bases left between them. Per the germline V gene, CDR1 is SGHTA and CDR2 is FQGTGA. The CDR3 DNA reads TGTGCCAGCAGCTTGGACTATTCGGATACGCAGTATTTT. This sequence encodes CASSLDYSDTQYF.

The V call is TRBV18, the J call TRBJ2-3; D is undetermined. Germline CDR1 KGHSH, CDR2 LQKENI. Trimming took off 2 bases at V and 11 bases at J, with 11 bases between the two ends. CDR3 length: 12 residues. The CDR3 protein is CASSPRSDMQYF. The DNA for the CDR3 is TGTGCCAGCTCACCAAGGAGTGACATGCAGTATTTT.

V usage is TRBV20-1 and J usage is TRBJ2-7; the D call may be TRBD1 or TRBD2 (5 bases each). The CDR3 is made up of 14 amino acids. Germline loops: CDR1 DFQATT, CDR2 SNEGSKA (reference sequence). Trimming cost V 3 bases and J 0 bases, with 12 bases left between them. The CDR3 reads CSASRDGSSYEQYF. For the CDR3, the DNA is TGCAGTGCTAGTCGGGACGGATCCTCCTACGAGCAGTACTTC.

The gene calls are TRBV25-1 and TRBJ2-5, with TRBD1 matching over 7 bases. This CDR3 has 15 amino acids. V shed 2 bases and J 4 bases; nucleotides not matched to a gene: 7. CDR1 is MGHDK, CDR2 SYGVNS, per germline. CDR3 in amino acids: CASSEQGQPGETQYF. DNA of the CDR3: TGTGCCAGCAGTGAACAGGGACAGCCCGGAGAGACCCAGTACTTC.

The CDR3 reads CSAAAGAGGTDTQYF. In nucleotides, the CDR3 is TGCAGTGCTGCAGCGGGGGCCGGAGGTACAGATACGCAGTATTTT. V usage is TRBV20-1 and J usage is TRBJ2-3; 8 nucleotides line up with TRBD2. This CDR3 region has 15 residues. The V and J ends lost 5 bases and 3 bases, in that order; junction bases with no gene match: 10. Germline-derived CDR1 and CDR2 are DFQATT and SNEGSKA (reference sequence).

The rearrangement joins TRBV7-6 to TRBJ1-5, with TRBD1 as a possible D gene (5 bases). V lost 1 base and J lost 5, with 12 bases in between. The CDR3 sequence is 15 residues long. CDR1 and CDR2 (germline): SGHVS, FNYEAQ. CDR3 amino acids: CASSLGSGFDQPQHF. The CDR3, as DNA: TGTGCCAGCAGCTTAGGGTCAGGGTTTGATCAGCCCCAGCATTTT. The full variable domain, completed using reference TRBV7-6 and TRBJ1-5, is GAGVSQSPRYKVTKRGQDVALRCDPISGHVSLYWYRQALGQGPEFLTYFNYEAQQDKSGLPNDRFSAERPEGSISTLTIQRTEQRDSAMYRCASSLGSGFDQPQHFGDGTRLSIL.